Only a few counts were recorded for the clone carrying this T cell receptor beta chain. What it recognizes is unknown. One entry per CDR3 protein, called by TCRdb with MiXCR from the RT-PCR reads. Here the sample spans hundreds of thousands of distinct CDR3 sequences, 25% being singletons. The source of the sample is a study of response to subunit inactivated influenza vaccine. Study-wide points: Authors suggested each seasonal influenza vaccination recruits few new T cells.

Germline loops: CDR1 LGHNA, CDR2 YSLEER. This CDR3 has 16 amino acids. V was pared by 4 bases and J by 7 bases, with 7 bases of the junction left unmatched. The chain couples TRBV4-3 to TRBJ2-2, with 12 bases identical to TRBD2. Here the sequenced sample was CD4+ T cells sorted from PBMCs, taken 5 days after vaccination. This TCR was recovered from a man aged 45-60 years who received an inactivated influenza vaccine. The CDR3 protein is CASSPRLAGDVGELFF. In DNA, the CDR3 is TGCGCCAGCAGCCCTAGACTAGCGGGAGATGTCGGGGAGCTGTTTTTT.